These 29 T cell receptor beta chains share one sample of origin, sequenced in a study of blood T cell repertoires in COVID-19. Only in-frame clones appear in the TCRdb table, and some are missing; sequencing was by immunoSEQ multiplex PCR. The profile covers approximately 36,000 clones, with 85% to 90% appearing a single time and approximately 26% taken by the ten largest. The sample taken for sequencing was peripheral blood. The receptors here all came from a man aged 60-69 years with active or convalescent COVID-19.

V and J are TRBV30 and TRBJ2-7; no definite D call. Looked up from germline, CDR1 is GTSNPN and CDR2 is SVGIG (reference sequence). V lost 5 bases and J 2 bases, leaving 7 bases between the germline ends. CDR3 size: 11 residues. In nucleotides, the CDR3 is TGTGCCTGGGGGTCCACCTACGAGCAGTACTTC. Encoded protein: CAWGSTYEQYF.

This sequence joins TRBV30 and TRBJ1-2; 7 bases match TRBD1. The CDR3 is 15 residues long. V was clipped by 3 bases and J by 8 bases; unmatched bases: 15. Germline CDR1 and CDR2: GTSNPN and SVGIG (reference sequence). The CDR3: CAWREILQGKGGYTF. The CDR3 DNA follows: TGTGCCTGGAGGGAAATACTACAGGGGAAGGGGGGCTACACCTTC.

CDR3 nucleotide sequence: TGTGCCAGCAGCTTCTCACTAGCGGGAGGCTACGAGCAGTACTTC. This gives the protein CASSFSLAGGYEQYF. The V call is TRBV7-2, the J call TRBJ2-7; 12 bases map to TRBD2. This CDR3 is built from 15 residues. Germline V CDR1 and CDR2: SGHTA, FQGNSA. The trim removed 3 bases at V and 3 bases at J, leaving 3 bases unmatched. Together with reference TRBV7-2 and TRBJ2-7, the CDR3 gives the full variable domain: GAGVSQSPSNKVTEKGKDVELRCDPISGHTALYWYRQSLGQGLEFLIYFQGNSAPDKSGLPSDRFSAERTGGSVSTLTIQRTQQEDSAVYLCASSFSLAGGYEQYFGPGTRLTVT.

In its sample, this clone was seen a few times. The chain is built from TRBV29-1 and TRBJ1-2, with 8 bases lining up with TRBD1. Germline V gene lookup returns CDR1 SQVTM and CDR2 ANQGSEA. V shed 8 bases, J shed 3 bases, and the junction held 8 bases outside the gene matches. The CDR3 length is 13 residues. CDR3: CSTRTGNHYGYTF. The CDR3 coding sequence is TGCAGCACAAGGACAGGGAACCACTATGGCTACACCTTC.

V gene TRBV7-9 combines with J gene TRBJ2-4; D remains ambiguous. The V and J ends lost 9 bases and 0 bases respectively, with 15 bases between them. This CDR3 contains 15 residues. Germline CDR1 and CDR2: SEHNR and FQNEAQ (reference sequence). The CDR3 nucleotides are TGTGCCAGTTCGTCCCAGATTCTAGCCAAAAACATTCAGTACTTC. Translating gives CASSSQILAKNIQYF.

V and J are TRBV7-2 and TRBJ2-1; 7 bases map to TRBD1. This CDR3 is built from 12 residues. V was pared by 5 bases and J by 6 bases, with 1 base of the junction left unmatched. The germline V gene encodes CDR1 SGHTA and CDR2 FQGNSA. The CDR3 bases are TGTGCCAGCAGCCGACAGGGCAATGAGCAGTTCTTC. Its protein product is CASSRQGNEQFF.

V usage is TRBV7-6 and J usage is TRBJ2-1; no reliable D call. This CDR3 comprises 11 residues. The V end was cut by 5 bases, the J end by 15 bases, with 14 bases between. Germline CDR1 and CDR2: SGHVS and FNYEAQ. The CDR3 DNA follows: TGTGCCAGCAGCACCCTAGATTCTCCGTTCTTC. Its translation is CASSTLDSPFF.

This clone was detected once. The chain combines TRBV7-2 with TRBJ2-7; possibly TRBD2 for D (6 bases). Germline V CDR1 and CDR2: SGHTA, FQGNSA. V dropped 8 bases and J dropped 1 base, with 18 bases sitting between them. This CDR3 is 15 amino acids long. The CDR3 loop reads CASERDWGGSYEQYF. The DNA of the CDR3 is TGTGCCAGCGAAAGGGACTGGGGCGGGTCCTACGAGCAGTACTTC.

This clone was counted only a few times. The chain uses TRBV3-1 (or the pseudogene TRBV3-2) and TRBJ1-2; D is undetermined. This CDR3 is built from 16 residues. Germline-derived CDR1 and CDR2 are LGHDT and YNNKEL (reference sequence). V was shortened by 3 bases and J by 3 bases, with 17 bases between the two germline ends. The CDR3 DNA sequence: TGTGCCAGCAGCCACGATACGAACTCCTTTGACTATGGCTACACCTTC. Translation gives CASSHDTNSFDYGYTF.

The chain carries TRBV11-3 and TRBJ2-3; tentatively, D is TRBD2 (7 bases). Germline-derived CDR1 and CDR2 are SGHNT and YENEEA. Trimming left V 5 bases short and J 4 bases short, with 16 bases between. This CDR3 has 15 amino acids. This CDR3 is CASSNRGGGSDTQYF. In DNA, the CDR3 is TGTGCCAGCAGCAATCGAGGGGGGGGCTCAGATACGCAGTATTTT.

The chain combines TRBV5-5 with TRBJ1-4; TRBD1 might be the D (5 bases). V was clipped by 6 bases and J by 2 bases, with 20 bases between them. The germline CDR1 and CDR2 sequences are SGHKS and YYEKEE (reference sequence). The CDR3 sequence is 17 residues long. CDR3 sequence (DNA): TGTGCCAGCACAAAAGGATCCCAGGGACTCACTAATGAAAAACTGTTTTTT. Amino acid sequence: CASTKGSQGLTNEKLFF.

This chain links TRBV5-5 with TRBJ1-6, with TRBD1 identical over 9 bases. The CDR3 consists of 19 residues. Trimming at V came to 3 bases and at J to 9 bases, leaving 19 bases not matched to a gene. In germline, CDR1 is SGHKS, CDR2 YYEKEE (reference sequence). CDR3 DNA: TGTGCCAGCAGCTCGGCAAGTCAACCGGGACAGGGAACACTTTCACCCCTCCACTTT. This translates into CASSSASQPGQGTLSPLHF.

V usage is TRBV5-6 and J usage is TRBJ2-1; a weak D match, TRBD2 (5 bases). This CDR3 is 12 amino acids long. The germline V and J ends were trimmed by 2 bases and 9 bases, with 9 bases remaining between them. Germline V CDR1 and CDR2: SGHDT, YYEEEE. For the CDR3, the DNA is TGTGCCAGCAGCTTTAGCGAGGGTGAGCAGTTCTTC. This sequence encodes CASSFSEGEQFF. The full variable domain, its missing parts supplied by reference TRBV5-6 and TRBJ2-1, is DAGVTQSPTHLIKTRGQQVTLRCSPKSGHDTVSWYQQALGQGPQFIFQYYEEEERQRGNFPDRFSGHQFPNYSSELNVNALLLGDSALYLCASSFSEGEQFFGPGTRLTVL.

The chain links TRBV7-6 to TRBJ2-1, with D maybe TRBD2 (5 bases). CDR3 length: 16 residues. CDR1 and CDR2 from the germline V gene are SGHVS and FNYEAQ. The V gene lost 1 base and the J gene lost 0 bases, with 10 bases spanning the gap. The CDR3 loop reads CASSLEFGNSYNEQFF. CDR3 DNA sequence: TGTGCCAGCAGCTTAGAATTCGGGAACTCCTACAATGAGCAGTTCTTC.

V and J are TRBV7-3 and TRBJ1-1; no firm D call. The germline CDR1 and CDR2 sequences are SGHTA and FQGTGA. Trimming took off 5 bases at V and 1 base at J, with 8 bases between the two ends. The CDR3 sequence is 13 residues long. CDR3 loop: CASSLQENTEAFF. In DNA form, the CDR3 reads TGTGCCAGCAGCCTTCAGGAGAACACTGAAGCTTTCTTT.

The chain is built from TRBV24-1 and TRBJ1-1; D unclear. The CDR3 covers 14 residues. The germline CDR1 and CDR2 sequences are KGHDR and SFDVKD. Trimming removed 6 bases at V and 2 bases at J, with 12 bases between. The CDR3 sequence is CATSSRWSNTEAFF. DNA of the CDR3: TGTGCCACCAGTAGTCGTTGGAGTAACACTGAAGCTTTCTTT.

The genes are TRBV28 and TRBJ2-1; perhaps TRBD1 as D (5 bases). The germline V and J ends were trimmed by 3 bases and 7 bases, with 10 bases remaining between them. The CDR3 is 13 residues long. From germline, CDR1 is MDHEN and CDR2 SYDVKM. This CDR3 is CASSFRVGNEQFF. In DNA form, the CDR3 reads TGTGCCAGCAGTTTCAGGGTGGGGAATGAGCAGTTCTTC. The full variable domain, with the rest looked up from reference TRBV28 and TRBJ2-1, is DVKVTQSSRYLVKRTGEKVFLECVQDMDHENMFWYRQDPGLGLRLIYFSYDVKMKEKGDIPEGYSVSREKKERFSLILESASTNQTSMYLCASSFRVGNEQFFGPGTRLTVL.

The gene calls are TRBV30 and TRBJ2-5, with TRBD1 matching 12 bases. This CDR3 is 15 amino acids long. Looked up from germline, CDR1 is GTSNPN and CDR2 is SVGIG (reference sequence). The V segment lost 3 bases and the J segment 4 bases; nucleotides outside the gene matches: 6. The CDR3 loop reads CAWSGGQGAGETQYF. CDR3 DNA sequence: TGTGCCTGGAGCGGGGGACAGGGGGCAGGAGAGACCCAGTACTTC.

This chain connects TRBV7-2 to TRBJ1-2, with a possible D match to TRBD1 (6 bases). CDR3 length equals 16 residues. Germline assignment: CDR1 SGHTA and CDR2 FQGNSA. V shed 2 bases and J shed 2 bases, with 15 bases lying between them. Written as DNA, the CDR3 is TGTGCCAGCAGCTTAAGTAGTACAGGGACGAACTATGGCTACACCTTC. Translating it yields CASSLSSTGTNYGYTF.

V gene TRBV27 combines with J gene TRBJ2-7; perhaps TRBD1 as D (5 bases). The CDR3 consists of 14 residues. V was clipped by 5 bases and J by 7 bases, with 18 bases between them. Germline V gives CDR1 MNHEY, CDR2 SMNVEV (reference sequence). This CDR3 is CASSPMGPRAEQYF. Here the CDR3 DNA reads TGTGCCAGCAGTCCGATGGGGCCTCGGGCGGAGCAGTACTTC.

V and J are TRBV14 and TRBJ2-3; tentatively, D is TRBD2 (5 bases). This CDR3 contains 13 residues. Per the germline V gene, CDR1 is SGHDN and CDR2 is FVKESK. V lost 4 bases and J 4 bases, leaving 9 bases between the germline ends. The CDR3 loop is CASSRASPDTQYF. The DNA for the CDR3 is TGTGCCAGCAGCCGCGCTAGCCCAGATACGCAGTATTTT.

This clone was observed a few times. The chain carries TRBV19 and TRBJ2-2; a possible D gene is TRBD2 (6 bases). This CDR3 contains 16 residues. Germline loops: CDR1 LNHDA, CDR2 SQIVND (reference sequence). V was pared by 5 bases and J by 4 bases, with 17 bases between. The CDR3, as DNA: TGTGCCAGTAGTTTCCCCGGGACTGGAGGCACCGGGGAGCTGTTTTTT. Protein sequence: CASSFPGTGGTGELFF.

The chain has TRBV4-3 and TRBJ2-2; possibly TRBD2 for D (6 bases). Germline-derived CDR1 and CDR2 are LGHNA and YSLEER. CDR3 length: 17 amino acids. V lost 4 bases, J lost 7 bases, and 22 bases lay in between. CDR3 DNA sequence: TGCGCCAGCAGCCTGGATAGCGGAGGGCCGAGGATCGGGGAGCTGTTTTTT. It translates to CASSLDSGGPRIGELFF.

The chain joins TRBV10-2 to TRBJ2-1; 7 positions agree with TRBD2. The CDR3 runs 13 residues. V gave up 8 bases and J gave up 0 bases; unmatched junction bases: 1. Germline V lookup: CDR1 WSHSY, CDR2 SAAADI. The CDR3 loop reads CASGGSSYNEQFF. DNA for the CDR3: TGCGCCAGCGGCGGGAGCTCCTACAATGAGCAGTTCTTC.

The V gene is TRBV30, the J gene TRBJ1-3; tentatively, D is TRBD1 (5 bases). CDR1 and CDR2 (germline): GTSNPN, SVGIG (reference sequence). There are 16 residues in the CDR3. Trimming took off 4 bases at V and 1 base at J, with 17 bases between the two ends. The CDR3 DNA reads as TGTGCCTGGACCTACTCGGGGGGGTGGTCTGGAAACACCATATATTTT. Amino acids: CAWTYSGGWSGNTIYF. Using reference TRBV30 and TRBJ1-3 for the parts outside the CDR3, the full variable domain is SQTIHQWPATLVQPVGSPLSLECTVEGTSNPNLYWYRQAAGRGLQLLFYSVGIGQISSEVPQNLSASRPQDRQFILSSKKLLLSDSGFYLCAWTYSGGWSGNTIYFGEGSWLTVV.

This chain uses TRBV19 with TRBJ2-1; D might be TRBD2 (6 bases). CDR1 is LNHDA, CDR2 SQIVND, per germline (reference sequence). The CDR3 runs 12 residues. Trimming removed 9 bases at V and 8 bases at J, with 14 bases between. The CDR3 nucleotides are TGTGCCAGAGGAGGGCCTAGCGATGAGCAGTTCTTC. Amino acids: CARGGPSDEQFF.

This chain connects TRBV11-2 to TRBJ1-4; D gene ambiguous. The CDR3 extends over 13 amino acids. V was trimmed by 3 bases and J by 5 bases, leaving 7 bases between them. Germline V CDR1 and CDR2: SGHAT, FQNNGV. The CDR3 spells CASSFWENEKLFF. The CDR3, as DNA: TGTGCCAGCAGCTTTTGGGAGAATGAAAAACTGTTTTTT.

The chain combines TRBV27 with TRBJ1-2; TRBD1 agrees at 10 bases. V lost 4 bases to trimming and J lost 8 bases; unmatched junction nucleotides: 7. Germline V gene sequence: CDR1 MNHEY, CDR2 SMNVEV (reference sequence). The CDR3 runs to 14 residues. CDR3 sequence reads: CASSSGTGVRGYTF. The CDR3 nucleotides read TGTGCCAGCAGTTCGGGGACAGGGGTCCGGGGCTACACCTTC.

The gene calls are TRBV19 and TRBJ2-2, with 9 positions matching TRBD1. Germline-derived CDR1 and CDR2 are LNHDA and SQIVND (reference sequence). The CDR3 is made up of 16 amino acids. V trimming: 5 bases; J trimming: 4 bases; junction bases outside the gene matches: 8. The chain's CDR3 is CASSPPRDRATGELFF. CDR3 bases: TGTGCCAGTAGTCCCCCCCGGGACAGGGCCACCGGGGAGCTGTTTTTT. Variable domain in full (rest from reference TRBV19 and TRBJ2-2): DGGITQSPKYLFRKEGQNVTLSCEQNLNHDAMYWYRQDPGQGLRLIYYSQIVNDFQKGDIAEGYSVSREKKESFPLTVTSAQKNPTAFYLCASSPPRDRATGELFFGEGSRLTVL.